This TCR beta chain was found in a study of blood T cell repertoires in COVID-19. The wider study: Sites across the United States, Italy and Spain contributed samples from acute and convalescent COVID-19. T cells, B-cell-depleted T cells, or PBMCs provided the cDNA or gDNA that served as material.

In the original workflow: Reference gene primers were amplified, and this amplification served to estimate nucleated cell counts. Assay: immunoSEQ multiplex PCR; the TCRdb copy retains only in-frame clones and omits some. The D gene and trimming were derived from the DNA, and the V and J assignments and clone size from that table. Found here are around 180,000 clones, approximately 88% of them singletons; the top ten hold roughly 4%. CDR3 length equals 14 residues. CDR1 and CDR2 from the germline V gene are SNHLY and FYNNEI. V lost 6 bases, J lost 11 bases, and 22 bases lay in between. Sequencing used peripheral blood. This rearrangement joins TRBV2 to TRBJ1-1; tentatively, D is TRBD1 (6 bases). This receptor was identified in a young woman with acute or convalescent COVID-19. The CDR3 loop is CASSSGGSGEQAFF. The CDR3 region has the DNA TGTGCCAGCAGCAGTGGGGGTTCAGGGGAACAGGCTTTCTTT. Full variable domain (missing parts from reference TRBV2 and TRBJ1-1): EPEVTQTPSHQVTQMGQEVILRCVPISNHLYFYWYRQILGQKVEFLVSFYNNEISEKSEIFDDQFSVERPDGSNFTLKIRSTKLEDSAMYFCASSSGGSGEQAFFGQGTRLTVV.